These 9 T cell receptor beta chains were sequenced from one sample in a study of blood T cell repertoires in COVID-19. Libraries were prepared by immunoSEQ multiplex PCR; TCRdb keeps only in-frame clonotypes and omits some of them. The table lists more than 300,000 clones, 88% of them singletons, with roughly 1.2% in the top ten. Sequenced sample: PBMCs or T cells enriched from blood (not recorded which). These receptors were obtained from a woman between 18 and 29 years old who had recovered from COVID-19.

The J gene is TRBJ1-5, the V gene TRBV4-1; 8 positions match TRBD1. Per the germline V gene, CDR1 is MGHRA and CDR2 is YSYEKL. Germline trimming cut 1 base from V and 5 bases from J; bases unmatched to any gene: 10. This CDR3 contains 17 residues. The CDR3 coding sequence is TGCGCCAGCAGCCAAGCTCGGTCAGGGGGCCCCTATCAGCCCCAGCATTTT. As protein: CASSQARSGGPYQPQHF.

The rearrangement links TRBV11-2 to TRBJ2-2; 7 bases agree with TRBD1. With 3 bases clipped from V and 4 bases from J, the junction kept 5 bases outside the gene matches. The CDR3 extends over 15 amino acids. Per germline, CDR1 SGHAT and CDR2 FQNNGV. CDR3 in DNA: TGTGCCAGCAGCTTGTCAGGGGGTTTCACCGGGGAGCTGTTTTTT. This codes for CASSLSGGFTGELFF.

This chain connects TRBV20-1 to TRBJ1-5; unclear D gene. V was shortened by 3 bases and J by 1 base, with 19 bases between the two germline ends. Germline lookup yields CDR1 DFQATT and CDR2 SNEGSKA (reference sequence). CDR3 length equals 17 residues. The CDR3 reads CSASRLPTGESNQPQHF. DNA of the CDR3: TGCAGTGCTAGTCGCCTTCCGACGGGAGAAAGCAATCAGCCCCAGCATTTT.

This sequence joins TRBV5-5 and TRBJ2-6; 9 bases match TRBD1. V shed 5 bases, J shed 6 bases, and the junction held 12 bases outside the gene matches. The germline gives CDR1 SGHKS, CDR2 YYEKEE (reference sequence). The CDR3 has 17 residues. The CDR3 spells CASRGAIGTGKANVLTF. The CDR3 DNA reads TGTGCCAGCAGGGGGGCGATCGGGACAGGGAAGGCCAACGTCCTGACTTTC.

This chain links TRBV23-1 with TRBJ1-6; D is ambiguous. TRBV23-1 falls under the ORF class, with uncertain function. This CDR3 contains 15 residues. V was pared by 2 bases and J by 6 bases, with 11 bases between. The CDR3 coding sequence is TGCGCCAGCAGTCAAGCAGCGGCTAGTAATTCACCCCTCCACTTT. Its protein product is CASSQAAASNSPLHF.

The chain has TRBV7-3 and TRBJ2-1; no clear D. Per the germline V gene, CDR1 is SGHTA and CDR2 is FQGTGA. The CDR3 contains 15 residues. V lost 1 base to trimming and J lost 8 bases, with 15 bases between them. The DNA of the CDR3 is TGTGCCAGCAGCTTAAGTTTAGGAGAATGGTATGAGCAGTTCTTC. It encodes CASSLSLGEWYEQFF.

This chain links TRBV5-1 with TRBJ2-7; weak D call: TRBD2 (6 bases). CDR1 is SGHRS, CDR2 YFSETQ, per germline. This CDR3 is built from 17 residues. Trimming shortened V by 2 bases and J by 3 bases, and 21 bases separated the two germline ends. The CDR3 sequence is CASSFQPGKGGDYEQYF. As DNA, the CDR3 is TGCGCCAGCAGCTTTCAACCCGGTAAAGGAGGGGACTACGAGCAGTACTTC.

The J gene is TRBJ2-6, the V gene TRBV5-1; maybe TRBD1 (5 bases). Trimming took off 4 bases at V and 0 bases at J, with 11 bases between the two ends. The germline gives CDR1 SGHRS, CDR2 YFSETQ. The CDR3 is 16 residues long. This chain's CDR3 is CASSPRQTSGANVLTF. The CDR3 DNA sequence: TGCGCCAGCAGCCCTAGACAGACCTCTGGGGCCAACGTCCTGACTTTC. Full variable domain (missing parts from reference TRBV5-1 and TRBJ2-6): KAGVTQTPRYLIKTRGQQVTLSCSPISGHRSVSWYQQTPGQGLQFLFEYFSETQRNKGNFPGRFSGRQFSNSRSEMNVSTLELGDSALYLCASSPRQTSGANVLTFGAGSRLTVL.

The chain links TRBV29-1 to TRBJ1-1; D is unresolved. Trimming removed 2 bases from V and 7 bases from J, with 11 bases in between. The CDR3 is 12 amino acids. The germline gives CDR1 SQVTM, CDR2 ANQGSEA. CDR3 loop: CSVEKVRGEAFF. CDR3 nucleotide sequence: TGCAGCGTTGAAAAGGTGAGAGGTGAAGCTTTCTTT. The full variable domain, completed using reference TRBV29-1 and TRBJ1-1, is SAVISQKPSRDICQRGTSLTIQCQVDSQVTMMFWYRQQPGQSLTLIATANQGSEATYESGFVIDKFPISRPNLTFSTLTVSNMSPEDSSIYLCSVEKVRGEAFFGQGTRLTVV.